One sample yielded the 20 T cell receptor beta chains listed below, sequenced in a study of blood T cell repertoires in COVID-19. Clones were read by immunoSEQ multiplex PCR, and TCRdb kept only the in-frame ones, dropping some. This sample yields more than 110,000 clones, of which about 89% are seen a single time; 2.5% to 3% belongs to the top ten. The sample taken for sequencing was peripheral blood. The receptors were sampled from a man aged 55 to 69 with active or convalescent COVID-19.

The CDR3 bases are TGTGCCAGCAGTTACGCGGGACAGGGGAGTCGGGAGACCCAGTACTTC. As protein: CASSYAGQGSRETQYF. This rearrangement joins TRBV6-6 to TRBJ2-5; 10 bases map to TRBD1. With 2 bases clipped from V and 5 bases from J, the junction kept 8 bases outside the gene matches. Germline CDR1 and CDR2: MNHNY and SVGAGI (reference sequence). The CDR3 totals 16 residues.

The chain is built from TRBV7-8 and TRBJ2-5; 10 bases fit TRBD2. With V trimmed by 4 bases and J by 3 bases, 5 bases remained unmatched. The length of the CDR3 is 15 residues. Germline V CDR1 and CDR2: SGHVS, FQNEAQ. This CDR3 reads CASSSIAGGKETQYF. The CDR3, as DNA: TGTGCCAGCAGCTCGATAGCGGGAGGTAAAGAGACCCAGTACTTC.

V is TRBV6-5 and J is TRBJ2-7; 7 bases are shared with TRBD1. V trimming: 2 bases; J trimming: 3 bases; junction bases outside the gene matches: 7. The CDR3 consists of 15 residues. CDR1 and CDR2 from the germline V gene are MNHEY and SVGAGI. CDR3 sequence: CASSYGPGQVYEQYF. The DNA of the CDR3 is TGTGCCAGCAGTTACGGTCCAGGACAGGTCTACGAGCAGTACTTC.

This clone was detected once. This chain links TRBV6-5 with TRBJ1-1; 7 nucleotides line up with TRBD1. The junction had 4 bases not matched to a gene; V was cut back by 6 bases and J by 0 bases. Germline values: CDR1 MNHEY, CDR2 SVGAGI. This CDR3 has 14 amino acids. The CDR3 loop is CASRPGQMNTEAFF. The CDR3 coding sequence is TGTGCCAGCAGGCCGGGACAGATGAACACTGAAGCTTTCTTT.

The V and J genes are TRBV11-2 and TRBJ2-3; a possible D gene is TRBD2 (6 bases). The CDR3 consists of 16 residues. V shed 4 bases and J shed 0 bases, with 14 bases lying between them. Germline CDR1 is SGHAT and CDR2 is FQNNGV. CDR3 nucleotide sequence: TGTGCCAGCAGCTCGCTAGGAGCGGGTAGCACAGATACGCAGTATTTT. Amino acids: CASSSLGAGSTDTQYF.

The CDR3 loop reads CASSSRLAGSSTDTQYF. The CDR3 DNA reads TGTGCCAGCAGTTCTAGACTAGCGGGATCTAGCACAGATACGCAGTATTTT. The chain carries TRBV28 and TRBJ2-3, with 11 bases matching TRBD2. Per the germline V gene, CDR1 is MDHEN and CDR2 is SYDVKM. The junction had 6 bases not matched to a gene; V was cut back by 4 bases and J by 0 bases. The CDR3 loop spans 17 amino acids. Using reference TRBV28 and TRBJ2-3 for the parts outside the CDR3, the full variable domain is DVKVTQSSRYLVKRTGEKVFLECVQDMDHENMFWYRQDPGLGLRLIYFSYDVKMKEKGDIPEGYSVSREKKERFSLILESASTNQTSMYLCASSSRLAGSSTDTQYFGPGTRLTVL.

This clone turned up a few times. The chain employs TRBV29-1 and TRBJ2-5, with 11 bases fitting TRBD1. Germline CDR1 and CDR2: SQVTM and ANQGSEA. This CDR3 region has 13 residues. V lost 4 bases to trimming and J lost 5 bases; unmatched junction nucleotides: 3. The CDR3 DNA is TGCAGCGTTGGGGACAGGGGGGGGGAGACCCAGTACTTC. Translation gives CSVGDRGGETQYF.

This clone came up once. The rearrangement joins TRBV28 to TRBJ1-2; 8 bases are a match to TRBD1. This CDR3 is built from 15 residues. CDR1 MDHEN and CDR2 SYDVKM come from the germline V gene. The junction had 3 bases not matched to a gene; V was cut back by 1 base and J by 2 bases. The CDR3 region is CASSLSWTGNYGYTF. CDR3 sequence (DNA): TGTGCCAGCAGTTTATCCTGGACAGGGAACTATGGCTACACCTTC.

CDR3 residues: CASSQASTDTQYF. The CDR3 nucleotides are TGTGCCAGCAGCCAAGCTAGCACAGATACGCAGTATTTT. The chain employs TRBV14 and TRBJ2-3; no firm D call. V was trimmed by 1 base and J by 0 bases, leaving 2 bases between them. The CDR3 extends over 13 amino acids. Germline V lookup: CDR1 SGHDN, CDR2 FVKESK.

Details on this clone: Different DNA sequences within this sample yield the same CDR3. The chain recombines TRBV7-2 with TRBJ1-4; maybe TRBD1 (5 bases). The CDR3 is made up of 14 amino acids. Germline CDR1 reads SGHTA; CDR2 reads FQGNSA. Trimming took off 3 bases at V and 5 bases at J, with 10 bases between the two ends. This CDR3 reads CASSFGGGNEKLFF. For the CDR3, the DNA is TGTGCCAGCAGCTTTGGGGGGGGGAATGAAAAACTGTTTTTT.

The chain combines TRBV9 with TRBJ2-3, with 12 bases matching TRBD2. Germline CDR1 and CDR2: SGDLS and YYNGEE. V dropped 4 bases and J dropped 4; count of bases not matched to a gene: 4. This CDR3 comprises 15 residues. The DNA for the CDR3 is TGTGCCAGCAGCCCTCTAGCGGGGGGGGCAGATACGCAGTATTTT. Translated: CASSPLAGGADTQYF. Based on the CDR3 plus reference TRBV9 and TRBJ2-3, the full variable domain is DSGVTQTPKHLITATGQRVTLRCSPRSGDLSVYWYQQSLDQGLQFLIQYYNGEERAKGNILERFSAQQFPDLHSELNLSSLELGDSALYFCASSPLAGGADTQYFGPGTRLTVL.

This clone was found a few times. The chain uses TRBV5-6 and TRBJ1-3; 8 nucleotides align to TRBD1. Trimming removed 4 bases from V and 0 bases from J; junction bases left unmatched: 15. This CDR3 contains 19 residues. Germline CDR1 SGHDT, CDR2 YYEEEE. The CDR3 DNA reads TGTGCCAGCAGCCTGCTGGGACAGGCGCTAATCTTCTCTGGAAACACCATATATTTT. It specifies CASSLLGQALIFSGNTIYF.

The rearrangement joins TRBV11-2 to TRBJ2-7, with TRBD1 as a possible D gene (7 bases). Per the germline V gene, CDR1 is SGHAT and CDR2 is FQNNGV. The V end was cut by 7 bases, the J end by 4 bases, with 14 bases between. The CDR3 loop spans 13 amino acids. CDR3 in DNA: TGTGCCAGCACCCCACCAGGGGGGTACGAGCAGTACTTC. Its protein product is CASTPPGGYEQYF.

Here the CDR3 DNA reads TGTGCCAGCAGCCCCGAGGTCAATCAGCCCCAGCATTTT. Amino acid sequence: CASSPEVNQPQHF. The chain uses TRBV9 and TRBJ1-5; D ambiguous. V was shortened by 4 bases and J by 3 bases, with 8 bases between the two germline ends. The CDR3 totals 13 residues. Germline lookup yields CDR1 SGDLS and CDR2 YYNGEE.

This rearrangement joins TRBV27 to TRBJ1-2; D gene ambiguous. The germline V and J ends were trimmed by 2 bases and 5 bases, with 12 bases remaining between them. In germline, CDR1 is MNHEY, CDR2 SMNVEV (reference sequence). The CDR3 runs 14 residues. CDR3 in DNA: TGTGCCAGCAGTTTAGCCGGAGGCCGTTATGGCTACACCTTC. Its protein product is CASSLAGGRYGYTF.

The rearrangement links TRBV6-6 to TRBJ2-6; 7 bases match TRBD1. With 5 bases clipped from V and 4 bases from J, the junction kept 8 bases outside the gene matches. Germline lookup yields CDR1 MNHNY and CDR2 SVGAGI (reference sequence). This CDR3 comprises 16 residues. CDR3 protein: CASSTEGATGANVLTF. The CDR3 nucleotides are TGTGCCAGCAGTACCGAGGGGGCAACGGGGGCCAACGTCCTGACTTTC.

The chain joins TRBV18 to TRBJ1-6, with unresolved D. Germline V gene data show CDR1 as KGHSH and CDR2 as LQKENI. V lost 3 bases, J lost 8 bases, and 11 bases lay in between. CDR3 length equals 14 residues. CDR3 loop: CASSPGNQDSPLHF. CDR3 bases: TGTGCCAGCTCACCCGGGAACCAGGATTCACCCCTCCACTTT.

In the case of this clone: Germline is not matched at one junction end, which may reflect a read error. This rearrangement joins TRBV2 to TRBJ1-2, with D uncertain. The CDR3 has 15 residues. Germline V gives CDR1 SNHLY, CDR2 FYNNEI. CDR3 nucleotides: TGTGCCAGCACTGAATCGAGGCAGACCTACTATGGCTACACCTTC. Translated: CASTESRQTYYGYTF.

The chain has TRBV19 and TRBJ1-2, with D perhaps TRBD1 (6 bases). The CDR3 contains 13 residues. With 7 bases removed from V and 8 bases from J, the gap between germline ends came to 17 bases. CDR1 LNHDA and CDR2 SQIVND come from the germline V gene (reference sequence). This CDR3 is CASTQDRFKGYTF. The CDR3 DNA reads as TGTGCCAGTACCCAAGACAGGTTCAAGGGCTACACCTTC.

This chain connects TRBV19 to TRBJ1-1, with D perhaps TRBD1 (5 bases). This CDR3 contains 14 residues. The V gene lost 6 bases and the J gene lost 0 bases, with 11 bases spanning the gap. The germline CDR1 and CDR2 sequences are LNHDA and SQIVND (reference sequence). The CDR3 here is CASSRTTVNTEAFF. For the CDR3, the DNA is TGTGCCAGTAGCAGAACGACAGTGAACACTGAAGCTTTCTTT.